The clone carrying this TCR beta chain was counted a single time. Original data processing: Amplification of reference gene primers provided the estimated nucleated cell counts. Libraries were prepared by immunoSEQ multiplex PCR; TCRdb keeps only in-frame clonotypes and omits some of them. That table gives V, J and clone size, and the DNA gave D and trimming. The top ten hold 1.8% of the sample, which has over 80,000 clones, about 89% seen once. The data originate from a study of blood T cell repertoires in COVID-19. Background on the study: Sites in the United States, Italy and Spain provided acute and convalescent COVID-19 samples.

Germline V gene lookup returns CDR1 SGHTA and CDR2 FQGNSA. The CDR3 totals 13 residues. Trimming removed 2 bases at V and 6 bases at J, with 10 bases between. The specimen was peripheral blood. The source of this sequence is a human donor with active COVID-19. The donor label of this sample is uncertain. The V gene is TRBV7-2, the J gene TRBJ2-5; no clear D. The CDR3 reads CASSLIGLQTQYF. CDR3 bases: TGTGCCAGCAGCTTAATCGGTCTACAGACCCAGTACTTC.